The 11 T cell receptor beta chains listed next were all sequenced from one sample in a study of Ad26.COV2.S vaccination and SARS-CoV-2 variants. As for treatment: 15 to 20 received Ad26.COV2.S at low or high dose, single or two shots; several received placebo; per-sample allocation not given. Sampling took place 63 days after the first vaccine or placebo injection. Method: immunoSEQ multiplex PCR; TCRdb's copy keeps in-frame clones and lacks some. The sample contains around 320,000 clones, 85% of which appear only once. The sample was peripheral blood, taken in a trial of Ad26.COV2.S vaccine versus placebo. Every receptor here comes from a person aged 18-65 years who received the Ad26.COV2.S COVID-19 vaccine or a placebo.

The chain uses TRBV15 and TRBJ1-5; D possibly corresponds to TRBD1 (6 bases). The CDR3 covers 13 residues. Trimming took 9 bases from V and 8 from J, leaving 17 bases between them. CDR1 and CDR2 from the germline V gene are LNHNV and YYDKDF (reference sequence). The CDR3 sequence is CATKRGFLEPQHF. The CDR3 DNA follows: TGTGCCACGAAAAGGGGGTTCTTGGAGCCCCAGCATTTT. The entire variable domain, with the rest obtained from reference TRBV15 and TRBJ1-5, is as follows: DAMVIQNPRYQVTQFGKPVTLSCSQTLNHNVMYWYQQKSSQAPKLLFHYYDKDFNNEADTPDNFQSRRPNTSFCFLDIRSPGLGDTAMYLCATKRGFLEPQHFGDGTRLSIL.

The chain recombines TRBV6-5 with TRBJ2-7; 7 nucleotides line up with TRBD1. Per germline, CDR1 MNHEY and CDR2 SVGAGI. V lost 8 bases, J lost 0 bases, and 4 bases stayed unmatched. The CDR3 sequence is 13 residues long. CDR3 in amino acids: CASGRDSSYEQYF. The CDR3 DNA follows: TGTGCCAGCGGCCGGGACAGCTCCTACGAGCAGTACTTC.

This chain links TRBV6-5 with TRBJ2-7, with 7 nucleotides matching TRBD1. Per the germline V gene, CDR1 is MNHEY and CDR2 is SVGAGI. The junction had 4 bases not matched to a gene; V was cut back by 2 bases and J by 3 bases. This CDR3 has 14 residues. CDR3 in amino acids: CASSYGTDFYEQYF. Here the CDR3 DNA reads TGTGCCAGCAGTTACGGGACAGACTTCTACGAGCAGTACTTC.

CDR3 sequence reads: CSVEPWQGADTEAFF. The CDR3 DNA sequence: TGCAGCGTTGAACCTTGGCAGGGGGCTGACACTGAAGCTTTCTTT. The rearrangement uses TRBV29-1 and TRBJ1-1, with TRBD1 matching over 8 bases. This CDR3 comprises 15 residues. Losses at the gene ends were 2 bases for V and 3 bases for J; bases not matched to a gene: 8. Germline V gene sequence: CDR1 SQVTM, CDR2 ANQGSEA.

The J gene is TRBJ2-1, the V gene TRBV19, with D unclear. This CDR3 has 14 amino acids. Germline-derived CDR1 and CDR2 are LNHDA and SQIVND (reference sequence). The V end was cut by 2 bases, the J end by 6 bases, with 11 bases between. CDR3 sequence: CASSISVLVNEQFF. The CDR3 nucleotides read TGTGCCAGTAGTATATCGGTTCTGGTCAATGAGCAGTTCTTC.

The rearrangement joins TRBV24-1 to TRBJ1-3; D is undetermined. Trimming removed 4 bases from V and 0 bases from J, with 6 bases in between. Looked up from germline, CDR1 is KGHDR and CDR2 is SFDVKD. The CDR3 totals 14 residues. This CDR3 is CATSDPGSGNTIYF. CDR3 DNA sequence: TGTGCCACCAGTGACCCAGGCTCTGGAAACACCATATATTTT.

To note about this clone: This sample includes further DNA sequences coding for the same CDR3. The chain combines TRBV7-9 with TRBJ1-2; 10 bases are a match to TRBD1. The germline V gene has CDR1 SEHNR and CDR2 FQNEAQ (reference sequence). V trimming: 3 bases; J trimming: 1 base; junction bases outside the gene matches: 5. The CDR3 contains 16 residues. CDR3 nucleotides: TGTGCCAGCAGCTTGGGGACAGGGGCCATTAACTATGGCTACACCTTC. It specifies CASSLGTGAINYGYTF. The whole variable domain, remainder taken from reference TRBV7-9 and TRBJ1-2, is DTGVSQNPRHKITKRGQNVTFRCDPISEHNRLYWYRQTLGQGPEFLTYFQNEAQLEKSRLLSDRFSAERPKGSFSTLEIQRTEQGDSAMYLCASSLGTGAINYGYTFGSGTRLTVV.

This clone has only one observation. V is TRBV5-8 and J is TRBJ1-4, with D unresolved. CDR1 is SGHTS, CDR2 YDEGEE, per germline. V gave up 4 bases and J gave up 5 bases, with 9 bases separating them. The CDR3 has 13 amino acids. In DNA, the CDR3 is TGTGCCAGCAGCCGGCGAGGAAATGAAAAACTGTTTTTT. Translating it yields CASSRRGNEKLFF. Supplemented by reference TRBV5-8 and TRBJ1-4, the full variable domain reads EAGVTQSPTHLIKTRGQQATLRCSPISGHTSVYWYQQALGLGLQFLLWYDEGEERNRGNFPPRFSGRQFPNYSSELNVNALELEDSALYLCASSRRGNEKLFFGSGTQLSVL.

The rearrangement links TRBV4-1 to TRBJ2-2; D is unresolved. This CDR3 region has 14 residues. Germline CDR1 and CDR2: MGHRA and YSYEKL. The V end lost 1 base, the J end lost 7 bases, and 10 bases lay between the germline ends. This chain's CDR3 is CASSQGPRSGELFF. CDR3 sequence (DNA): TGCGCCAGCAGCCAAGGACCCCGCAGCGGGGAGCTGTTTTTT.

This chain links TRBV6-5 with TRBJ1-1; a possible D gene is TRBD1 (6 bases). With 11 bases removed from V and 7 bases from J, the gap between germline ends came to 17 bases. Germline V gene data show CDR1 as MNHEY and CDR2 as SVGAGI. This CDR3 has 12 amino acids. CDR3 coding DNA: TGTGCCGGTAAGCGGGGGGCAGATGAAGCTTTCTTT. It yields the protein CAGKRGADEAFF.

V gene TRBV4-1 combines with J gene TRBJ2-1; weak D call: TRBD2 (5 bases). Per the germline V gene, CDR1 is MGHRA and CDR2 is YSYEKL. The V gene lost 4 bases and the J gene lost 2 bases, with 21 bases spanning the gap. This CDR3 region has 18 residues. Written as DNA, the CDR3 is TGCGCCAGCAGCCCAAACGAGCGGTCCGGGGTAGCCTACAATGAGCAGTTCTTC. The encoded protein is CASSPNERSGVAYNEQFF.